Listed below are T cell receptor beta chains from one sample, sequenced in a study of cytomegalovirus exposure and HLA in healthy donors. The protocol was immunoSEQ multiplex PCR, while the TCRdb copy is restricted to in-frame clones and leaves out a portion. The sample holds 110,000 or so clones, roughly three quarters seen once. Material: PBMCs. The receptor set was obtained from a middle-aged man in good health and CMV-seropositive. Each CDR3 is given with its conserved first and last residue. A D gene is named only where the DNA matches it firmly. Rows may omit the clone size; those that give it use once, few, many or a size class.

clone size	D gene	V gene	J gene	CDR3 DNA	CDR3 protein
few	TRBD1	TRBV15	TRBJ2-7	TGTGCCACCAGCAGGTCCACAGGGGGCAGCTACGAGCAGTACTTC	CATSRSTGGSYEQYF
-	-	TRBV7-2	TRBJ1-1	TGTGCCAGCAGCTCGGGAGGATGGGAGACTGAAGCTTTCTTT	CASSSGGWETEAFF
few	TRBD1	TRBV11-2	TRBJ2-7	TGTGCCAGCAGCTTAGAGACAGGGGAGCTCTACGAGCAGTACTTC	CASSLETGELYEQYF
-	TRBD1	TRBV28	TRBJ1-3	TGTGCCAGCAGTTATGGACAGGCCGGAAACACCATATATTTT	CASSYGQAGNTIYF
-	TRBD2	TRBV29-1	TRBJ2-7	TGCAGCGTTACCGGGACTAGCGGGGGGGCCTACGAGCAGTACTTC	CSVTGTSGGAYEQYF
-	-	TRBV21-1	TRBJ1-4	TGTGCCAGCAGCAAGGGGAGGGCGTCTAATGAAAAACTGTTTTTT	CASSKGRASNEKLFF
-	TRBD1	TRBV18	TRBJ2-2	TGTGCCAGCTCACCATGGACAGGCGTGAACACCGGGGAGCTGTTTTTT	CASSPWTGVNTGELFF
-	-	TRBV11-2	TRBJ2-7	TGTGCCAGCAGCTTAGATCCCACTGCTAGAGAGCAGTACTTC	CASSLDPTAREQYF
once	TRBD1	TRBV9	TRBJ2-7	TGTGCCAGCAGCAAGGGACAGGGAGGCTACGAGCAGTACTTC	CASSKGQGGYEQYF
-	TRBD1	TRBV4-1	TRBJ1-5	TGCGCCAGCAGCCCGTCCGGGACAGGGGACGGCAATCAGCCCCAGCATTTT	CASSPSGTGDGNQPQHF
-	-	TRBV4-3	TRBJ2-3	TGCGCCAGCAGCCAACAGACAAAGCCTAGCACAGATACGCAGTATTTT	CASSQQTKPSTDTQYF
-	TRBD2	TRBV10-3	TRBJ2-7	TGTGCCATCAGTGAGAGGGAAGCGGGAGGTGGAAACGAGCAGTACTTC	CAISEREAGGGNEQYF
-	-	TRBV6-6	TRBJ1-2	TGTGCCAGCAGTCCCGAGACAGGACTTGGCTACACCTTC	CASSPETGLGYTF
-	TRBD2	TRBV7-2	TRBJ2-7	TGTGCCAGCAGCTTAGCCGGGGGGATGGGATGGGGATTCTACGAGCAGTACTTC	CASSLAGGMGWGFYEQYF
-	-	TRBV10-2	TRBJ1-5	TGCGCCAGCAGTGAGTCGACGGAGAATCAGCCCCAGCATTTT	CASSESTENQPQHF
-	-	TRBV7-9	TRBJ1-2	TGTGCCAGCAGCGTCGGGACTTCTGAAGGCGGCTACACCTTC	CASSVGTSEGGYTF
-	TRBD2	TRBV7-8	TRBJ2-5	TGTGCCAGCAGCCTCACGGCTAGCGGGGGGGCAGAGACCCAGTACTTC	CASSLTASGGAETQYF
-	-	TRBV18	TRBJ1-2	TGTGCCAGCTCACGCCCCTCGGGAGCTAACTATGGCTACACCTTC	CASSRPSGANYGYTF
-	-	TRBV15	TRBJ1-3	TGTGCCACCAGCAGAGTCGGAGATCATGGAAACACCATATATTTT	CATSRVGDHGNTIYF
-	-	TRBV10-3	TRBJ1-2	TGTGCCAGCGGACTTGCCCCATCCGTACCCACCTTC	CASGLAPSVPTF
few	-	TRBV7-9	TRBJ1-2	TGTGCCAGCAGCTTAGGACAGATGGGCTACACCTTC	CASSLGQMGYTF
-	TRBD2	TRBV7-9	TRBJ2-1	TGTGCCAGCAGCTCCCCCGGACTAGCATACAATGAGCAGTTCTTC	CASSSPGLAYNEQFF
-	-	TRBV25-1	TRBJ1-5	TGTGCCAGCAGTCATCGAACAAATCAGCCCCAGCATTTT	CASSHRTNQPQHF
-	-	TRBV13	TRBJ2-1	TGTGCCAGCAGCCCCCGACTAGACATGCGGTTCTTC	CASSPRLDMRFF
once	-	TRBV27	TRBJ1-5	TGTGCCAGCAGTTTATCCAGGACAGTAAATCAGCCCCAGCATTTT	CASSLSRTVNQPQHF
-	-	TRBV15	TRBJ1-1	TGTGCCACCAGCAGAGATCGGTACCAAGCTTTCTTT	CATSRDRYQAFF
-	TRBD1	TRBV10-1	TRBJ1-1	TGCGCCAGCAGTGAGTCGGGCAGGGGGGATGGTGAAGCTTTCTTT	CASSESGRGDGEAFF
once	-	TRBV6-5	TRBJ1-6	TGTGCCAGCAGTGAAGCGCGAGGGCCCCTCCACTTT	CASSEARGPLHF
-	TRBD1	TRBV7-9	TRBJ2-7	TGTGCCAGCAGCTCACAGGGGGACTCCTACGAGCAGTACTTC	CASSSQGDSYEQYF
-	-	TRBV28	TRBJ1-1	TGTGCCAGCAGTTTACAAAGGGGAAACACTGAAGCTTTCTTT	CASSLQRGNTEAFF
-	TRBD2	TRBV4-3	TRBJ2-7	TGCGCCAGCAGCCCCGCGGGGGGAACCTACGAGCAGTACTTC	CASSPAGGTYEQYF
-	TRBD1	TRBV2	TRBJ1-2	TGTGCCAGCAGTGCTATGGGACAGGGACAGGACTATGGCTACACCTTC	CASSAMGQGQDYGYTF
once	TRBD1	TRBV11-2	TRBJ2-3	TGTGCCAGCAGCCACCCGGGACAGAGGGCAGATACGCAGTATTTT	CASSHPGQRADTQYF
-	-	TRBV5-6	TRBJ2-1	TGTGCCAGCAGCCCCTTGAGTCGATACAATGAGCAGTTCTTC	CASSPLSRYNEQFF
-	-	TRBV2	TRBJ2-5	TGTGCCAGCAGTGACGCGGGGGCCGCCCAAGAGACCCAGTACTTC	CASSDAGAAQETQYF
-	TRBD1	TRBV18	TRBJ2-7	TGTGCCAGCTCACCACCCGGGACAGTCTCCTACGAGCAGTACTTC	CASSPPGTVSYEQYF
-	TRBD1	TRBV19	TRBJ2-1	TGTGCCAGTAGTACCGGGACAGTGGTACATGAGCAGTTCTTC	CASSTGTVVHEQFF
-	-	TRBV7-9	TRBJ1-5	TGTGCCAGCAGCTTAGAAGAGCAGCCCCAGCATTTT	CASSLEEQPQHF
-	-	TRBV5-4	TRBJ2-2	TGTGCCAGCAGCTCGTCGGGGTGGGACACCGGGGAGCTGTTTTTT	CASSSSGWDTGELFF
-	-	TRBV4-1	TRBJ1-3	TGCGCCAGCAGCCAAAAAGGGGGAGCCGAAAGGAGCTCTGGAAACACCATATATTTT	CASSQKGGAERSSGNTIYF
-	TRBD1	TRBV6-1	TRBJ1-2	TGTGCCAGCAGTGAAGCCTCCGGGACAGACTTTTATGGCTACACCTTC	CASSEASGTDFYGYTF
-	-	TRBV19	TRBJ2-7	TGTGCCAGTAGTACCCCACGGGCGGCGGGGAGCTCCTACGAGCAGTACTTC	CASSTPRAAGSSYEQYF
-	-	TRBV5-6	TRBJ2-1	TGTGCCAGCACCGATTGGGGGGGCGATGAGCAGTTCTTC	CASTDWGGDEQFF
few	TRBD1	TRBV6-5	TRBJ1-4	TGTGCCAGCAGTTACTCGACAGGGACTGAAAAACTGTTTTTT	CASSYSTGTEKLFF
few	TRBD1	TRBV5-1	TRBJ1-4	TGCGCCAGCAGCCAGGGACAGGGAGGAAATGAAAAACTGTTTTTT	CASSQGQGGNEKLFF
-	-	TRBV15	TRBJ2-7	TGTGCCACCAGCAGAGACGAGAGGGACTACGAGCAGTACTTC	CATSRDERDYEQYF
-	-	TRBV10-3	TRBJ1-5	TGTGCCATCAGCGACGGGGGGAACGGCAATCAGCCCCAGCATTTT	CAISDGGNGNQPQHF
-	TRBD2	TRBV6-5	TRBJ2-3	TGTGCCAGTCAACTAGCGAGGACAGATACGCAGTATTTT	CASQLARTDTQYF
-	TRBD2	TRBV5-6	TRBJ2-2	TGTGCCAGCAGCAAGCGGGAGGAGCTGTTTTTT	CASSKREELFF
-	TRBD2	TRBV10-1	TRBJ2-1	TGCGCCAGCAGTAGTACTAGCGGGGACTACAATGAGCAGTTCTTC	CASSSTSGDYNEQFF
few	-	TRBV11-2	TRBJ1-4	TGTGCCAGCAGCCCGGAAGGGGCCGCAACTAATGAAAAACTGTTTTTT	CASSPEGAATNEKLFF
-	TRBD1	TRBV11-2	TRBJ2-1	TGTGCCAGCAGCCCGATGACAGGGGATTTCTACAATGAGCAGTTCTTC	CASSPMTGDFYNEQFF